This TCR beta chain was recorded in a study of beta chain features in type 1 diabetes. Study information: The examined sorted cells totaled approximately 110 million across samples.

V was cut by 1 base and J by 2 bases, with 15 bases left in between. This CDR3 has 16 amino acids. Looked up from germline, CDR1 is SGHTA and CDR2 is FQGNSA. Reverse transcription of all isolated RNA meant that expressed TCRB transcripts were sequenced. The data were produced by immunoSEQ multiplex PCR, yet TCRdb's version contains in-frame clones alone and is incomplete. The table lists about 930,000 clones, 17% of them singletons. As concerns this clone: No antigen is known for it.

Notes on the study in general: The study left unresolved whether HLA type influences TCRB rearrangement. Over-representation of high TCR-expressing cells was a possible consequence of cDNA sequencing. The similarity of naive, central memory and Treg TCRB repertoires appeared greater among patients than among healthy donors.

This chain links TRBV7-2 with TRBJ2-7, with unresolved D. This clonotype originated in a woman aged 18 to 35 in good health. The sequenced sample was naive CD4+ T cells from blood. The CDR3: CASSLGSSSPAYEQYF. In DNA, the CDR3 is TGTGCCAGCAGCTTAGGGTCATCGAGCCCAGCCTACGAGCAGTACTTC.